Listed here are 20 T cell receptor beta chains from one sample, sequenced in a study of persistence of HIV-infected CD4 T cells. Sequencing used immunoSEQ version 4 in survey mode. Using immunoSEQ multiplex PCR, the repertoire was profiled, and TCRdb retains in-frame clones only, with some absent. The sample carries 40,000 to 50,000 clones, more than 60% recorded once. Their antigens remain unidentified. Lysates of CMV-infected fibroblasts at 10 ug/mL stimulated these cells. Memory cells lacking CD40L and CD69 with high CD45RO were sorted. The specimen comprised CD4+ T cells sorted from PBMCs after roughly 18-hour stimulation, sampled from a patient who received antiretroviral therapy. The receptors come from an adult man with HIV who was CMV-seropositive.

The CDR3 protein is CASSYRAISYEQYF. CDR3 nucleotides: TGTGCCAGCAGTTACAGGGCTATTTCCTACGAGCAGTACTTC. This chain links TRBV6-5 with TRBJ2-7; D call uncertain. Trimming took off 2 bases at V and 1 base at J, with 9 bases between the two ends. Germline V gene lookup returns CDR1 MNHEY and CDR2 SVGAGI. CDR3 length: 14 residues.

CDR3 sequence reads: CASSPTGGRNQPQHF. Here the CDR3 DNA reads TGTGCCAGCAGTCCAACAGGGGGACGGAATCAGCCCCAGCATTTT. This chain uses TRBV6-5 with TRBJ1-5; 8 bases align to TRBD1. V lost 5 bases, J lost 4 bases, and 7 bases stayed unmatched. Looked up from germline, CDR1 is MNHEY and CDR2 is SVGAGI. The length of the CDR3 is 15 residues.

The chain is built from TRBV19 and TRBJ2-7; 7 bases line up with TRBD1. V was clipped by 5 bases and J by 6 bases; unmatched bases: 13. The CDR3 spans 15 residues. Looked up from germline, CDR1 is LNHDA and CDR2 is SQIVND (reference sequence). CDR3 in amino acids: CASSPPGQTRGEQYF. The CDR3 region has the DNA TGTGCCAGTAGTCCCCCGGGACAGACAAGGGGCGAGCAGTACTTC.

The V and J genes are TRBV30 and TRBJ1-2; D is possibly TRBD1 (6 bases). The CDR3 runs 12 residues. V shed 5 bases and J shed 4 bases, with 11 bases lying between them. Germline V CDR1 and CDR2: GTSNPN, SVGIG (reference sequence). The CDR3 DNA reads TGTGCCTGGGAAGGGGGGGGCTATGGCTACACCTTC. Translation gives CAWEGGGYGYTF.

The chain links TRBV19 to TRBJ1-4, with D uncertain. Germline-derived CDR1 and CDR2 are LNHDA and SQIVND (reference sequence). V lost 2 bases to trimming and J lost 0 bases, with 10 bases between them. This CDR3 comprises 16 residues. CDR3 DNA: TGTGCCAGTAGTATATGGTTCGCGGCAACTAATGAAAAACTGTTTTTT. Its translation: CASSIWFAATNEKLFF.

In DNA form, the CDR3 reads TGTGCCAGCAGCTTATATAGCGGCCCCACAGATACGCAGTATTTT. Encoded protein: CASSLYSGPTDTQYF. The chain combines TRBV7-9 with TRBJ2-3, with a weak D call TRBD2 (6 bases). V dropped 2 bases and J dropped 2 bases, with 11 bases sitting between them. Germline V gene sequence: CDR1 SEHNR, CDR2 FQNEAQ (reference sequence). There are 15 residues in the CDR3.

This chain connects TRBV30 to TRBJ1-2; unclear D gene. Per the germline V gene, CDR1 is GTSNPN and CDR2 is SVGIG (reference sequence). The V and J ends lost 2 bases and 0 bases respectively, with 10 bases between them. The CDR3 covers 14 residues. CDR3 coding DNA: TGTGCCTGGAGTCGGAACTTAGCTAACTATGGCTACACCTTC. Protein: CAWSRNLANYGYTF.

V and J are TRBV18 and TRBJ2-3; 7 nucleotides line up with TRBD2. CDR3 size: 15 residues. CDR1 and CDR2 from the germline V gene are KGHSH and LQKENI. Germline trimming cut 2 bases from V and 3 bases from J; bases unmatched to any gene: 5. Written as DNA, the CDR3 is TGTGCCAGCTCACCAGGGAGGGGTGAGACAGATACGCAGTATTTT. It encodes CASSPGRGETDTQYF.

The chain couples TRBV18 to TRBJ1-6; D not certain. CDR3 length: 16 amino acids. CDR1 and CDR2 from the germline V gene are KGHSH and LQKENI. Trimming pared 0 bases from V and 5 bases from J, leaving 11 bases between. CDR3 sequence reads: CASSPPDGIDNSPLHF. The CDR3 DNA follows: TGTGCCAGCTCACCACCCGATGGGATCGATAATTCACCCCTCCACTTT. Full variable domain (outside the CDR3, taken from reference TRBV18 and TRBJ1-6): NAGVMQNPRHLVRRRGQEARLRCSPMKGHSHVYWYRQLPEEGLKFMVYLQKENIIDESGMPKERFSAEFPKEGPSILRIQQVVRGDSAAYFCASSPPDGIDNSPLHFGNGTRLTVT.

This chain connects TRBV7-9 to TRBJ1-6, with no clear D. Trimming stripped 6 bases from V and 7 bases from J, with 19 bases between. Germline CDR1 and CDR2: SEHNR and FQNEAQ (reference sequence). CDR3 length: 16 residues. DNA for the CDR3: TGTGCCAGCAGTTCTTTTCCCCAACCAGGCAATTCACCCCTCCACTTT. Translating it yields CASSSFPQPGNSPLHF.

V is TRBV19 and J is TRBJ1-1; D may be TRBD1 (6 bases). Germline CDR1 and CDR2: LNHDA and SQIVND (reference sequence). CDR3 length: 13 amino acids. With 4 bases removed from V and 3 bases from J, the gap between germline ends came to 9 bases. For the CDR3, the DNA is TGTGCCAGTAGTAACAACAGGGACACTGAAGCTTTCTTT. Its translation: CASSNNRDTEAFF. Supplemented by reference TRBV19 and TRBJ1-1, the full variable domain reads DGGITQSPKYLFRKEGQNVTLSCEQNLNHDAMYWYRQDPGQGLRLIYYSQIVNDFQKGDIAEGYSVSREKKESFPLTVTSAQKNPTAFYLCASSNNRDTEAFFGQGTRLTVV.

This clone was detected only a few times. The sample holds other DNA sequences that translate to the same CDR3. V usage is TRBV30 and J usage is TRBJ1-5; D may be TRBD1 (5 bases). The CDR3 runs to 14 residues. Trimming pared 1 base from V and 2 bases from J, leaving 9 bases between. Germline values: CDR1 GTSNPN, CDR2 SVGIG (reference sequence). In nucleotides, the CDR3 is TGTGCCTGGAGTGGGGGACGGGGCAATCAGCCCCAGCATTTT. As protein: CAWSGGRGNQPQHF.

The chain's CDR3 is CASSLDQRGLGNEQFF. Written as DNA, the CDR3 is TGTGCCAGCAGCTTAGATCAACGGGGTTTGGGGAATGAGCAGTTCTTC. The chain joins TRBV11-2 to TRBJ2-1; D is perhaps TRBD2 (5 bases). Trimming removed 0 bases at V and 7 bases at J, with 16 bases between. The CDR3 loop spans 16 amino acids. Germline assignment: CDR1 SGHAT and CDR2 FQNNGV.

This chain connects TRBV11-3 to TRBJ2-7; no reliable D call. Germline V gives CDR1 SGHNT, CDR2 YENEEA. Trimming took off 4 bases at V and 4 bases at J, with 8 bases between the two ends. The CDR3 consists of 12 residues. CDR3 amino acids: CASSSDGYEQYF. The CDR3 nucleotides read TGTGCCAGCAGCTCGGACGGATACGAGCAGTACTTC. Combining the CDR3 with reference TRBV11-3 and TRBJ2-7 gives the whole variable domain EAGVVQSPRYKIIEKKQPVAFWCNPISGHNTLYWYLQNLGQGPELLIRYENEEAVDDSQLPKDRFSAERLKGVDSTLKIQPAELGDSAVYLCASSSDGYEQYFGPGTRLTVT.

The chain recombines TRBV29-1 with TRBJ2-7, with unresolved D. The CDR3 spans 12 residues. Germline CDR1 is SQVTM and CDR2 is ANQGSEA. The V and J ends lost 1 base and 3 bases respectively, with 7 bases between them. CDR3 coding DNA: TGCAGCGTTGAAGGGGCCCTCTACGAGCAGTACTTC. As protein: CSVEGALYEQYF.

The gene calls are TRBV3-1 (or the pseudogene TRBV3-2) and TRBJ2-1, with 13 nucleotides matching TRBD2. The germline V gene has CDR1 LGHDT and CDR2 YNNKEL (reference sequence). Losses at the gene ends were 4 bases for V and 9 bases for J; bases not matched to a gene: 3. The CDR3 sequence is 14 residues long. In DNA, the CDR3 is TGTGCCAGCAGCCGGACTAGCGGGAGTCCTGAGCAGTTCTTC. Its translation is CASSRTSGSPEQFF.

The rearrangement uses TRBV7-2 and TRBJ1-2; D is undetermined. V gave up 5 bases and J gave up 8 bases, with 15 bases separating them. The CDR3 runs 13 residues. Germline V lookup: CDR1 SGHTA, CDR2 FQGNSA. CDR3 coding DNA: TGTGCCAGCAGCCCCTTAGAACCAAACGGCTACACCTTC. This gives the protein CASSPLEPNGYTF.

V usage is TRBV18 and J usage is TRBJ1-4; TRBD1 agrees at 7 bases. The CDR3 is 16 amino acids. From germline, CDR1 is KGHSH and CDR2 LQKENI. J was trimmed by 4 bases and V by 3 bases; bases with no gene match: 8. The CDR3: CASSPLGQRFNEKLFF. The CDR3 DNA reads as TGTGCCAGCTCACCGTTGGGACAGAGGTTTAATGAAAAACTGTTTTTT.

The chain carries TRBV7-9 and TRBJ1-4; 11 bases agree with TRBD1. V dropped 5 bases and J dropped 0; count of bases not matched to a gene: 8. The CDR3 runs 18 residues. Germline CDR1 SEHNR, CDR2 FQNEAQ (reference sequence). The CDR3 reads CASSPDRGQGATNEKLFF. CDR3 sequence (DNA): TGTGCCAGCAGCCCGGACAGGGGGCAAGGAGCAACTAATGAAAAACTGTTTTTT.

This clone was seen only a few times. J is TRBJ2-7 and V is TRBV6-5, with D hard to call. The germline CDR1 and CDR2 sequences are MNHEY and SVGAGI. Trimming cost V 2 bases and J 7 bases, with 12 bases left between them. The CDR3 covers 13 residues. CDR3 region: CASSYENLGEQYF. Written as DNA, the CDR3 is TGTGCCAGCAGTTACGAGAACCTGGGGGAGCAGTACTTC.